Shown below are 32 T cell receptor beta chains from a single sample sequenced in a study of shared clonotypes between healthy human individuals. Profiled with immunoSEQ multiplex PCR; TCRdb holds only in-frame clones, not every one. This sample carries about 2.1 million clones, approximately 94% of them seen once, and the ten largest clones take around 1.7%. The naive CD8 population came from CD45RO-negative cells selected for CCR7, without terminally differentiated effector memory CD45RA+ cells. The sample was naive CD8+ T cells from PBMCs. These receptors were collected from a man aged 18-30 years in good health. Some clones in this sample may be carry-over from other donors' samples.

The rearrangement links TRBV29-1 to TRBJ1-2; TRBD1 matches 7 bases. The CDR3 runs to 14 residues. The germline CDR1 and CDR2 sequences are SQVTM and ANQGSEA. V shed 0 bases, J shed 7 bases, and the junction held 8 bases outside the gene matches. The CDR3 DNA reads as TGCAGCGTTGAAGATCAGCAGGGGGTGGGTGGCTACACCTTC. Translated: CSVEDQQGVGGYTF.

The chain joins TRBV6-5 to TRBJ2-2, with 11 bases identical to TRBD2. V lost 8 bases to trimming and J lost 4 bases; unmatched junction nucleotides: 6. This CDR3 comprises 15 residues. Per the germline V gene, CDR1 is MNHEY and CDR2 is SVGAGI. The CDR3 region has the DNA TGTGCCAGCGGGTTCGGACTAGCGGGCACCGGGGAGCTGTTTTTT. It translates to CASGFGLAGTGELFF.

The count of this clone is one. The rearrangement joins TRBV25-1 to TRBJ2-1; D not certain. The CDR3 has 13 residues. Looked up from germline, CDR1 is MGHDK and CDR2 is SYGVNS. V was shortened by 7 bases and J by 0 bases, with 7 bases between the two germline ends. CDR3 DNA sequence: TGTGCCAGCAACGCTAACTCCTACAATGAGCAGTTCTTC. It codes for CASNANSYNEQFF. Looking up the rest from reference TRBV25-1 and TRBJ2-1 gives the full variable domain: EADIYQTPRYLVIGTGKKITLECSQTMGHDKMYWYQQDPGMELHLIHYSYGVNSTEKGDLSSESTVSRIRTEHFPLTLESARPSHTSQYLCASNANSYNEQFFGPGTRLTVL.

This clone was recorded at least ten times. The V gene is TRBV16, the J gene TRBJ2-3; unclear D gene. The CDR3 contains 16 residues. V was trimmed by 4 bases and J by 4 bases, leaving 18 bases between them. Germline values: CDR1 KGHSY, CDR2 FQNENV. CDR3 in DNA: TGTGCCAGCAGCCCGTTGGGCTCCCAACCCGCAGATACGCAGTATTTT. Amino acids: CASSPLGSQPADTQYF.

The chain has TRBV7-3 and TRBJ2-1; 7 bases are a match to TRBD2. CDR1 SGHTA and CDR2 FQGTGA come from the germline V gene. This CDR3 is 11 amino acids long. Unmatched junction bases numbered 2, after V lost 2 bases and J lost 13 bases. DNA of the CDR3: TGTGCCAGCAGCTTAGGCGGGAGTCAGTTCTTC. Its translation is CASSLGGSQFF.

The CDR3 loop reads CASSVGTSGNNEQFF. The CDR3 DNA reads TGTGCCAGCAGCGTAGGGACTAGCGGAAACAATGAGCAGTTCTTC. The V call is TRBV5-4, the J call TRBJ2-1; 11 positions agree with TRBD2. Trimming took 4 bases from V and 5 from J; bases not matched to a gene: 5. CDR1 and CDR2 (germline): SGHNT, YYREEE (reference sequence). The CDR3 is 15 residues long.

CDR3 in amino acids: CATSFRTGTGFTNQPQHF. The CDR3 DNA follows: TGTGCCACCAGCTTCCGAACCGGGACAGGGTTTACCAATCAGCCCCAGCATTTT. This chain uses TRBV15 with TRBJ1-5; 9 bases are shared with TRBD1. CDR3 length: 18 amino acids. CDR1 and CDR2 (germline): LNHNV, YYDKDF (reference sequence). After removal of 5 bases from V and 3 bases from J, the junction contained 14 bases not matched to a gene.

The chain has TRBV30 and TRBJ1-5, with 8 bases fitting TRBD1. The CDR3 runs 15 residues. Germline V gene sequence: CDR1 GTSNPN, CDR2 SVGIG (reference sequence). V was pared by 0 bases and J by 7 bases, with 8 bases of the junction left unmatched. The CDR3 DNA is TGTGCCTGGAGTGTAAGGAGACAGGGGTCACAGCCCCAGCATTTT. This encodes CAWSVRRQGSQPQHF. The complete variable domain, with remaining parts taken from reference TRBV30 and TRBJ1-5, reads SQTIHQWPATLVQPVGSPLSLECTVEGTSNPNLYWYRQAAGRGLQLLFYSVGIGQISSEVPQNLSASRPQDRQFILSSKKLLLSDSGFYLCAWSVRRQGSQPQHFGDGTRLSIL.

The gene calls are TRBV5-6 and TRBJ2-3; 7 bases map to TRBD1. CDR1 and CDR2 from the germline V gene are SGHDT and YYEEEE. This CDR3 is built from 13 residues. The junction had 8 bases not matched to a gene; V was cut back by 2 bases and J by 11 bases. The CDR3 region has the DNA TGTGCCAGCAGCTTTCGAGGGGGCCGGTGGCAGTATTTT. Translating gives CASSFRGGRWQYF.

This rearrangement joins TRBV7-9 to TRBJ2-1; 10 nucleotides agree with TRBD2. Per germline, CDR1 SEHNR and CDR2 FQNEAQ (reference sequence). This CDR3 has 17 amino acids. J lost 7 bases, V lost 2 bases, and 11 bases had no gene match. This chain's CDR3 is CASSLKWASGSGNEQFF. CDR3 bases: TGTGCCAGCAGCTTAAAATGGGCTAGCGGGAGCGGAAATGAGCAGTTCTTC.

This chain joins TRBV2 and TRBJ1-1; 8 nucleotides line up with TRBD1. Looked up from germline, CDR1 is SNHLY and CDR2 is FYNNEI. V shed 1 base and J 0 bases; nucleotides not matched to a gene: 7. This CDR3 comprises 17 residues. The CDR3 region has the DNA TGTGCCAGCAGTGAAGGCACAGGGGGGCATTTGAACACTGAAGCTTTCTTT. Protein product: CASSEGTGGHLNTEAFF.

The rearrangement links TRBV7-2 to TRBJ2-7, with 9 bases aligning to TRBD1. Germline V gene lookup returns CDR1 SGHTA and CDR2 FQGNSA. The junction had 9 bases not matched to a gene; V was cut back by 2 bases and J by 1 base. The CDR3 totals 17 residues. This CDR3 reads CASSLLQGAGASYEQYF. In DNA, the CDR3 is TGTGCCAGCAGCTTACTACAGGGGGCCGGCGCTTCCTACGAGCAGTACTTC.

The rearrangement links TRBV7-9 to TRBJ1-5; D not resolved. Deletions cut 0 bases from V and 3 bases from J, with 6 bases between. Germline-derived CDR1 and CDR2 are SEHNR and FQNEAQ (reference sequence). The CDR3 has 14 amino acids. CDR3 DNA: TGTGCCAGCAGCTTAGCGGCTCCCAATCAGCCCCAGCATTTT. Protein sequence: CASSLAAPNQPQHF. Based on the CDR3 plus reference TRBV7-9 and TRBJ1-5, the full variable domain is DTGVSQNPRHKITKRGQNVTFRCDPISEHNRLYWYRQTLGQGPEFLTYFQNEAQLEKSRLLSDRFSAERPKGSFSTLEIQRTEQGDSAMYLCASSLAAPNQPQHFGDGTRLSIL.

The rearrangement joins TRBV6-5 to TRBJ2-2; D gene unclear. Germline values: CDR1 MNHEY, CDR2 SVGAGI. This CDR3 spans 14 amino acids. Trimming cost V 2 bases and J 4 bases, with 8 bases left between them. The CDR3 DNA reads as TGTGCCAGCAGTTACCGAAGCAGCACCGGGGAGCTGTTTTTT. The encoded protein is CASSYRSSTGELFF.

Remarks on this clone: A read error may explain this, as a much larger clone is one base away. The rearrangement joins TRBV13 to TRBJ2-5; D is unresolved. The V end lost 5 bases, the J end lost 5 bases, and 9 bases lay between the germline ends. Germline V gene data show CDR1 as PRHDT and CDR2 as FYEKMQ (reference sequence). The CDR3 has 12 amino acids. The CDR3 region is CASSQVGETQYF. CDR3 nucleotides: TGTGCCAGCAGCCAGGTGGGGGAGACCCAGTACTTC.

CDR3: CASSTTGLAGGGSYNEQFF. Written as DNA, the CDR3 is TGTGCCAGTAGTACCACGGGACTAGCGGGAGGGGGGTCCTACAATGAGCAGTTCTTC. The V and J genes are TRBV19 and TRBJ2-1; 16 bases map to TRBD2. V shed 4 bases, J shed 1 base, and the junction held 7 bases outside the gene matches. Germline V CDR1 and CDR2: LNHDA, SQIVND (reference sequence). The CDR3 length is 19 residues.

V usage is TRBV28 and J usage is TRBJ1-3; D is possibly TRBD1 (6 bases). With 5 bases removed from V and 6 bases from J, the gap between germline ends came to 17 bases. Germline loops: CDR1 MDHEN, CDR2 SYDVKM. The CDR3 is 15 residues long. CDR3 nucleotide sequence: TGTGCCAGCAGTGCATGGCGGGCAGGGGAAAACACCATATATTTT. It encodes CASSAWRAGENTIYF.

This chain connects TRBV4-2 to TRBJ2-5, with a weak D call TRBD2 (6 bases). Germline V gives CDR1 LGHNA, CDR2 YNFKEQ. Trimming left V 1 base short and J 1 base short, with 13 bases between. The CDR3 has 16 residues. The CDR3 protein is CASSQGGGARQETQYF. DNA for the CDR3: TGTGCCAGCAGCCAAGGAGGAGGGGCCCGCCAAGAGACCCAGTACTTC.

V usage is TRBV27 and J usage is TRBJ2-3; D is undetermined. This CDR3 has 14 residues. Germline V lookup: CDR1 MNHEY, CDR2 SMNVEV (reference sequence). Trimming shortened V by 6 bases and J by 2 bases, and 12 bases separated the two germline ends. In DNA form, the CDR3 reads TGTGCCAGCAGGGATCTACGTTACACAGATACGCAGTATTTT. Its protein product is CASRDLRYTDTQYF.

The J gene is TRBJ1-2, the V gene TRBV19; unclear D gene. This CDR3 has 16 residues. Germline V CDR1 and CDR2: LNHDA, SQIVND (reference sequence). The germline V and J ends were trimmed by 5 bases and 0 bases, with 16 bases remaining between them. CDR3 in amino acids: CASSFIRGGANYGYTF. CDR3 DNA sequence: TGTGCCAGTAGTTTTATACGTGGTGGGGCTAACTATGGCTACACCTTC.

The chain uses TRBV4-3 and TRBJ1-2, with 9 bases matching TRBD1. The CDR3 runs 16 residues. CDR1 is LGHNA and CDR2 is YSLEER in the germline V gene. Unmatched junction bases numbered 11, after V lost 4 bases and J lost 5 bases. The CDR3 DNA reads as TGCGCCAGCAGCCCATTACAGGGGGCGTATAGGTATGGCTACACCTTC. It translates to CASSPLQGAYRYGYTF.

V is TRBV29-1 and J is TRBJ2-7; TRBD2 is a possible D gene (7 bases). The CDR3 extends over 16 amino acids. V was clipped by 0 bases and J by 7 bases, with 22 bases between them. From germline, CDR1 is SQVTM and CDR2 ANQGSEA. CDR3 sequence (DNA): TGCAGCGTTGAAGATCCTGACGTCGGGGGGCCAGGGGAGCAGTACTTC. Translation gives CSVEDPDVGGPGEQYF.

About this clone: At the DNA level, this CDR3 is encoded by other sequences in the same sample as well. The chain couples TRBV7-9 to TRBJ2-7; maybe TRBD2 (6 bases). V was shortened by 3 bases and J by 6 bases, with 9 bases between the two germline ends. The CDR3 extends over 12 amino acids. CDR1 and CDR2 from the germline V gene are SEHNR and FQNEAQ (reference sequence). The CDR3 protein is CASSFGGSEQYF. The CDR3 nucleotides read TGTGCCAGCAGCTTCGGGGGATCCGAGCAGTACTTC.

Here the CDR3 DNA reads TGTGCCAGCAGCAAGCGCAGGACTCCCGATGGACTATACGAGCAGTACTTC. Translating it yields CASSKRRTPDGLYEQYF. The chain carries TRBV5-6 and TRBJ2-7, with TRBD2 as a possible D gene (6 bases). Trimming cost V 4 bases and J 4 bases, with 24 bases left between them. This CDR3 comprises 17 residues. Germline lookup yields CDR1 SGHDT and CDR2 YYEEEE.

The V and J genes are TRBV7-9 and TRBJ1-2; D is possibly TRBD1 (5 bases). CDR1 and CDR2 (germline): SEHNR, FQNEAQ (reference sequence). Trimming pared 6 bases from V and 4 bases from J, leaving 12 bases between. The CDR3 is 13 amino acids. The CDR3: CASSRQPSYGYTF. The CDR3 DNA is TGTGCCAGCAGTCGACAGCCTTCCTATGGCTACACCTTC.

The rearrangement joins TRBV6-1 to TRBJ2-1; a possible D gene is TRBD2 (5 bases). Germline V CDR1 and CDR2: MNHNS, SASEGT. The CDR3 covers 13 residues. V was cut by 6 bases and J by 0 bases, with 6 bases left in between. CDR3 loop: CASRADSYNEQFF. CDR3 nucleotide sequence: TGTGCCAGCAGAGCGGACTCCTACAATGAGCAGTTCTTC.

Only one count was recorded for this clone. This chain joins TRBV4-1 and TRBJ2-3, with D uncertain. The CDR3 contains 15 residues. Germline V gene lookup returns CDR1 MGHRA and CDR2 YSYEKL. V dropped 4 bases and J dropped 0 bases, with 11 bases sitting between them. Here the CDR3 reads CASSPRRSSTDTQYF. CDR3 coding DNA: TGCGCCAGCAGCCCCCGCCGATCTAGCACAGATACGCAGTATTTT.

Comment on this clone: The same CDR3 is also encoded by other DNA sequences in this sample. The CDR3 protein is CASSQASTDTQYF. Written as DNA, the CDR3 is TGCGCCAGCAGCCAAGCAAGCACAGATACGCAGTATTTT. This chain links TRBV4-3 with TRBJ2-3; D not certain. Germline CDR1 reads LGHNA; CDR2 reads YSLEER. Trimming cost V 1 base and J 0 bases, with 2 bases left between them. The CDR3 totals 13 residues.

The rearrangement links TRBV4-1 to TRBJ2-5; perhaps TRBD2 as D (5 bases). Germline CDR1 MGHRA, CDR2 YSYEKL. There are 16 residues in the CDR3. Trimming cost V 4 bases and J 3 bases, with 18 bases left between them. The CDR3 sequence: CASSLLGRAREETQYF. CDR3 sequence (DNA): TGCGCCAGCAGCCTCCTCGGGCGGGCACGCGAAGAGACCCAGTACTTC.

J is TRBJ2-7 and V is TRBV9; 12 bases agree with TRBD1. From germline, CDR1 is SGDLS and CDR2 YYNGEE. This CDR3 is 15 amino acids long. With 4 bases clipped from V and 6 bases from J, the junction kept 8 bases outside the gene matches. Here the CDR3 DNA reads TGTGCCAGCAGCACGGGACAGGGGGCCCGCGGCGAGCAGTACTTC. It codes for CASSTGQGARGEQYF.

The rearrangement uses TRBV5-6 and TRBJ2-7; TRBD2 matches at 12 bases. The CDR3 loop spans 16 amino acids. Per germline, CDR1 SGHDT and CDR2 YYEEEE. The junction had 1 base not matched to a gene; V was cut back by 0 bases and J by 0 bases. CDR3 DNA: TGTGCCAGCAGCTTGGGACTAGCGGGAGCCTCCTACGAGCAGTACTTC. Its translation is CASSLGLAGASYEQYF.

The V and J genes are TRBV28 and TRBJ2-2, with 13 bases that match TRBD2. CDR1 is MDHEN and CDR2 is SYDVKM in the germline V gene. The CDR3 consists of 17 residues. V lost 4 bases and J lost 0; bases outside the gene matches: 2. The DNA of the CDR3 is TGTGCCAGCAGTTGGACTAGCGGGAGTGCGAACACCGGGGAGCTGTTTTTT. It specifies CASSWTSGSANTGELFF.